The T cell receptor (beta chain) described here comes from a study of patients and donors after allogeneic stem cell transplantation. This CDR3 is 14 amino acids long. Germline loops: CDR1 MGHDK, CDR2 SYGVNS. Trimming cost V 5 bases and J 0 bases, with 5 bases left between them. TCRdb reanalysed the RT-PCR reads using MiXCR and keeps one entry per CDR3 protein. The table has about 40,000 distinct CDR3 sequences, under 35% seen once. V and J are TRBV25-1 and TRBJ2-6; no firm D call. The sequencing input was blood, either unsorted or a sorted T cell fraction (not recorded which). This sequence originates from a human donor who was either an allogeneic HSCT recipient or a stem cell or donor lymphocyte infusion donor (not recorded which). It is not recorded whose cells these are; they may come from a transplant donor. Here the CDR3 DNA reads TGTGCCAGCAGTTTGGGCTCTGGGGCCAACGTCCTGACTTTC. It encodes CASSLGSGANVLTF.